This TCR beta chain was sequenced for a study of T cell responses to AZD1222 COVID-19 vaccine. Whole-study results and caveats: Most donors were white British and more were female, and clonal diversity was possibly underestimated. Nearly half of spike-specific TCRs reportedly target variant regions that are unmutated in the B.1.351 and B.1.1.7 variants. When two AZD1222 doses had been given, Spike-specific TCR breadth and depth rose.

The repertoire was sequenced with immunoSEQ multiplex PCR; TCRdb's copy has only in-frame clones and lacks some. The profile shows tens of thousands of clones, 89% of them singletons. As regards this clone: Its antigen remains unknown.

Sequenced here: peripheral blood, sampled 28 days after the second AZD1222 dose. This TCR derives from an adult who received the AZD1222 COVID-19 vaccine.

CDR3 DNA: TGTGCCAGTAGCCCTTTAGGTGCGGGCTATGGCTACACCTTC. This translates into CASSPLGAGYGYTF. The chain employs TRBV19 and TRBJ1-2; D uncertain. There are 14 residues in the CDR3. Trimming cost V 6 bases and J 4 bases, with 15 bases left between them. Germline values: CDR1 LNHDA, CDR2 SQIVND (reference sequence). The full variable domain, completed using reference TRBV19 and TRBJ1-2, is DGGITQSPKYLFRKEGQNVTLSCEQNLNHDAMYWYRQDPGQGLRLIYYSQIVNDFQKGDIAEGYSVSREKKESFPLTVTSAQKNPTAFYLCASSPLGAGYGYTFGSGTRLTVV.